One sample yielded the 23 T cell receptor beta chains listed below, sequenced in a study of OX40 agonist ivuxolimab in advanced cancers. The table came from immunoSEQ multiplex PCR; TCRdb's copy has only in-frame clones and leaves some out. The sample has approximately 68,000 clones; 88% are singletons. The material was CD4+ or CD8+ T cells sorted from blood, obtained in a trial of the OX40 agonist ivuxolimab. The receptors come from an adult with an advanced solid tumor such as melanoma, head and neck, liver or kidney cancer.

The sample holds a few counts of this clone. The same CDR3 also results from other DNA sequences found in this sample. The chain is built from TRBV30 and TRBJ1-1; D might be TRBD1 (5 bases). Per germline, CDR1 GTSNPN and CDR2 SVGIG (reference sequence). The V end was cut by 0 bases, the J end by 1 base, with 6 bases between. The CDR3 runs to 13 residues. The CDR3 region has the DNA TGTGCCTGGAGTGTTGGGGGGAACACTGAAGCTTTCTTT. This translates into CAWSVGGNTEAFF.

This sequence joins TRBV20-1 and TRBJ2-5; D is possibly TRBD1 (5 bases). The V gene's germline CDR1 is DFQATT and CDR2 SNEGSKA (reference sequence). The CDR3 loop spans 11 amino acids. Between the trimmed V and J ends, which lost 6 bases and 4 bases, there was a span of 9 bases. CDR3 DNA: TGCAGTGCAGGCACAGGAGAGACCCAGTACTTC. Translating gives CSAGTGETQYF.

The chain has TRBV5-1 and TRBJ1-1, with 10 bases that match TRBD1. Trimming took 4 bases from V and 4 from J; bases not matched to a gene: 7. The CDR3 runs to 15 residues. Germline CDR1 SGHRS, CDR2 YFSETQ. CDR3 nucleotides: TGCGCCAGCAGCCCGGGACAGGGGATAGGCACTGAAGCTTTCTTT. This encodes CASSPGQGIGTEAFF. Complete variable domain (other parts from reference TRBV5-1 and TRBJ1-1): KAGVTQTPRYLIKTRGQQVTLSCSPISGHRSVSWYQQTPGQGLQFLFEYFSETQRNKGNFPGRFSGRQFSNSRSEMNVSTLELGDSALYLCASSPGQGIGTEAFFGQGTRLTVV.

The rearrangement links TRBV7-9 to TRBJ1-2; D is unresolved. From germline, CDR1 is SEHNR and CDR2 FQNEAQ (reference sequence). This CDR3 is 14 amino acids long. The V end was cut by 7 bases, the J end by 3 bases, with 15 bases between. This chain's CDR3 is CASTKLRVDYGYTF. The CDR3 DNA sequence: TGTGCCAGCACCAAACTAAGGGTGGACTATGGCTACACCTTC.

The rearrangement links TRBV5-6 to TRBJ1-1; 10 bases agree with TRBD1. CDR3 length: 15 residues. V gave up 3 bases and J gave up 1 base; unmatched junction bases: 3. From germline, CDR1 is SGHDT and CDR2 YYEEEE. The CDR3 spells CASSSTGGENTEAFF. The DNA of the CDR3 is TGTGCCAGCAGCTCGACAGGGGGCGAGAACACTGAAGCTTTCTTT. Using reference TRBV5-6 and TRBJ1-1 for the parts outside the CDR3, the full variable domain is DAGVTQSPTHLIKTRGQQVTLRCSPKSGHDTVSWYQQALGQGPQFIFQYYEEEERQRGNFPDRFSGHQFPNYSSELNVNALLLGDSALYLCASSSTGGENTEAFFGQGTRLTVV.

J is TRBJ2-5 and V is TRBV5-6, with 9 bases that match TRBD1. This CDR3 comprises 13 residues. Germline V CDR1 and CDR2: SGHDT, YYEEEE. V lost 4 bases to trimming and J lost 10 bases; unmatched junction nucleotides: 8. CDR3 loop: CASSVGQGTVQYF. The CDR3 DNA reads as TGTGCCAGCAGCGTGGGACAGGGTACGGTCCAGTACTTC.

J is TRBJ2-1 and V is TRBV9, with D maybe TRBD2 (5 bases). The CDR3 spans 15 residues. Germline CDR1 reads SGDLS; CDR2 reads YYNGEE. Trimming shortened V by 4 bases and J by 0 bases, and 11 bases separated the two germline ends. DNA for the CDR3: TGTGCCAGCAGCACCGAGGGAAGCTCCTACAATGAGCAGTTCTTC. This gives the protein CASSTEGSSYNEQFF.

The V call is TRBV6-1, the J call TRBJ2-7; D could derive from TRBD1 or TRBD2 (5 bases each). Germline values: CDR1 MNHNS, CDR2 SASEGT. This CDR3 has 13 amino acids. Trimming took 7 bases from V and 3 from J, leaving 13 bases between them. The chain's CDR3 is CASTLGPLYEQYF. The CDR3, as DNA: TGTGCCAGCACCCTGGGACCACTCTACGAGCAGTACTTC.

This clone was recorded only once. V gene TRBV30 combines with J gene TRBJ2-1; 7 nucleotides agree with TRBD1. Trimming took 3 bases from V and 0 from J; bases not matched to a gene: 2. Germline V gene sequence: CDR1 GTSNPN, CDR2 SVGIG (reference sequence). This CDR3 is built from 14 residues. Written as DNA, the CDR3 is TGTGCCTGGAGGGGACAGTACTCCTACAATGAGCAGTTCTTC. Translating it yields CAWRGQYSYNEQFF.

The V gene is TRBV5-5, the J gene TRBJ2-3; D remains unclear. Trimming took 6 bases from V and 0 from J, leaving 11 bases between them. Germline V lookup: CDR1 SGHKS, CDR2 YYEKEE (reference sequence). The CDR3 is made up of 14 amino acids. This CDR3 is CASIDSPSTDTQYF. Written as DNA, the CDR3 is TGTGCCAGCATCGACTCGCCGAGCACAGATACGCAGTATTTT. Filled out from reference TRBV5-5 and TRBJ2-3, the complete variable domain reads DAGVTQSPTHLIKTRGQQVTLRCSPISGHKSVSWYQQVLGQGPQFIFQYYEKEERGRGNFPDRFSARQFPNYSSELNVNALLLGDSALYLCASIDSPSTDTQYFGPGTRLTVL.

This clone was observed once. The chain combines TRBV5-4 with TRBJ2-7; 10 bases agree with TRBD2. With V trimmed by 4 bases and J by 0 bases, 16 bases remained unmatched. The length of the CDR3 is 19 residues. Looked up from germline, CDR1 is SGHNT and CDR2 is YYREEE (reference sequence). CDR3 residues: CASSNPGTSVTRGSYEQYF. CDR3 sequence (DNA): TGTGCCAGCAGCAACCCCGGGACTAGCGTAACCCGCGGCTCCTACGAGCAGTACTTC.

This clone has only one observation. The chain joins TRBV6-5 to TRBJ1-5; D call uncertain. Trimming pared 2 bases from V and 4 bases from J, leaving 9 bases between. Looked up from germline, CDR1 is MNHEY and CDR2 is SVGAGI. The CDR3 is 14 residues long. CDR3 nucleotide sequence: TGTGCCAGCAGTTACCGATGGGATAATCAGCCCCAGCATTTT. Translation: CASSYRWDNQPQHF.

The chain recombines TRBV5-1 with TRBJ2-3; 14 bases match TRBD2. This CDR3 contains 18 residues. V lost 3 bases, J lost 1 base, and 7 bases stayed unmatched. Germline CDR1 reads SGHRS; CDR2 reads YFSETQ. The CDR3 spells CASSSRLAGGPGTDTQYF. The CDR3 coding sequence is TGCGCCAGCAGCTCCAGACTAGCGGGAGGGCCGGGCACAGATACGCAGTATTTT.

V is TRBV30 and J is TRBJ1-2; 7 bases are shared with TRBD1. V trimming: 1 base; J trimming: 8 bases; junction bases outside the gene matches: 1. CDR3 length equals 11 residues. Germline V gene data show CDR1 as GTSNPN and CDR2 as SVGIG (reference sequence). This chain's CDR3 is CAWSADRGYTF. As DNA, the CDR3 is TGTGCCTGGAGTGCGGACAGGGGCTACACCTTC. The whole variable domain, remainder taken from reference TRBV30 and TRBJ1-2, is SQTIHQWPATLVQPVGSPLSLECTVEGTSNPNLYWYRQAAGRGLQLLFYSVGIGQISSEVPQNLSASRPQDRQFILSSKKLLLSDSGFYLCAWSADRGYTFGSGTRLTVV.

The chain couples TRBV7-9 to TRBJ2-3, with a possible D match to TRBD1 (6 bases). Trimming left V 5 bases short and J 1 base short, with 13 bases between. This CDR3 has 15 amino acids. Germline V gene lookup returns CDR1 SEHNR and CDR2 FQNEAQ (reference sequence). CDR3 in DNA: TGTGCCAGCAGCCCCCACAGGGATCGCACAGATACGCAGTATTTT. It is translated as CASSPHRDRTDTQYF.

The count of this clone is one. This sequence joins TRBV11-2 and TRBJ1-2, with 7 bases lining up with TRBD1. This CDR3 has 13 residues. Trimming took 5 bases from V and 8 from J; bases not matched to a gene: 8. In germline, CDR1 is SGHAT, CDR2 FQNNGV. CDR3 sequence reads: CASSPDRIGGYTF. The DNA for the CDR3 is TGTGCCAGCAGCCCGGACAGGATAGGAGGCTACACCTTC.

The chain carries TRBV18 and TRBJ2-1, with a weak D call TRBD1 (5 bases). This CDR3 has 11 residues. CDR1 is KGHSH and CDR2 is LQKENI in the germline V gene. V was shortened by 3 bases and J by 10 bases, with 7 bases between the two germline ends. The CDR3 is CASSPRQEQFF. CDR3 nucleotides: TGTGCCAGCTCACCCCGACAGGAGCAGTTCTTC.

This clone was seen more than once but under ten times. The rearrangement links TRBV18 to TRBJ1-1; D remains ambiguous. The germline V and J ends were trimmed by 6 bases and 2 bases, with 10 bases remaining between them. Per germline, CDR1 KGHSH and CDR2 LQKENI. CDR3 size: 13 residues. CDR3 coding DNA: TGTGCCAGCTCTCGGACGGATAACACTGAAGCTTTCTTT. Amino acids: CASSRTDNTEAFF.

The J gene is TRBJ2-4, the V gene TRBV7-9, with D perhaps given as TRBD1 or TRBD2 (5 bases each). The V gene lost 5 bases and the J gene lost 5 bases, with 13 bases spanning the gap. The CDR3 is 14 residues long. The V gene's germline CDR1 is SEHNR and CDR2 FQNEAQ (reference sequence). CDR3 nucleotides: TGTGCCAGCAGCCCAACTGGGACCCAAAACATTCAGTACTTC. Its translation is CASSPTGTQNIQYF. The variable domain in full, with the rest retrieved from reference TRBV7-9 and TRBJ2-4, is DTGVSQNPRHKITKRGQNVTFRCDPISEHNRLYWYRQTLGQGPEFLTYFQNEAQLEKSRLLSDRFSAERPKGSFSTLEIQRTEQGDSAMYLCASSPTGTQNIQYFGAGTRLSVL.

This chain links TRBV5-6 with TRBJ1-5, with D perhaps matching TRBD1 (5 bases). Germline loops: CDR1 SGHDT, CDR2 YYEEEE. CDR3 length: 13 amino acids. Between the trimmed V and J ends, which lost 2 bases and 6 bases, there was a span of 9 bases. The CDR3 here is CASSFSGIQPQHF. In DNA, the CDR3 is TGTGCCAGCAGCTTTTCAGGGATTCAGCCCCAGCATTTT.

This sequence joins TRBV5-4 and TRBJ1-2; no clear D. This CDR3 spans 16 amino acids. Trimming took 0 bases from V and 2 from J, leaving 14 bases between them. Germline V gene sequence: CDR1 SGHNT, CDR2 YYREEE (reference sequence). Here the CDR3 DNA reads TGTGCCAGCAGCTTGGTTGGACGGAGCCTCAACTATGGCTACACCTTC. This encodes CASSLVGRSLNYGYTF.

The genes are TRBV2 and TRBJ2-2; D gene ambiguous. Germline V gene lookup returns CDR1 SNHLY and CDR2 FYNNEI. The CDR3 sequence is 15 residues long. Trimming removed 8 bases from V and 0 bases from J, with 13 bases in between. CDR3 DNA: TGTGCCAGCTATCGCAGGAGCGCGAACACCGGGGAGCTGTTTTTT. This sequence encodes CASYRRSANTGELFF.

V gene TRBV5-1 combines with J gene TRBJ2-2; D remains ambiguous. Trimming took 0 bases from V and 2 from J, leaving 5 bases between them. The CDR3 consists of 14 residues. Germline CDR1 and CDR2: SGHRS and YFSETQ. The CDR3 loop reads CASSLGLNTGELFF. CDR3 sequence (DNA): TGCGCCAGCAGCTTGGGACTTAACACCGGGGAGCTGTTTTTT. Using reference TRBV5-1 and TRBJ2-2 for the parts outside the CDR3, the full variable domain is KAGVTQTPRYLIKTRGQQVTLSCSPISGHRSVSWYQQTPGQGLQFLFEYFSETQRNKGNFPGRFSGRQFSNSRSEMNVSTLELGDSALYLCASSLGLNTGELFFGEGSRLTVL.